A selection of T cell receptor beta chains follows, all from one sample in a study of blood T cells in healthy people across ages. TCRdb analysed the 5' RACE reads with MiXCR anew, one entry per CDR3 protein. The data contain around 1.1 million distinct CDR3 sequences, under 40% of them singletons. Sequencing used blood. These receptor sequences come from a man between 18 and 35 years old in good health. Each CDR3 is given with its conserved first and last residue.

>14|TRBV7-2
CASSLVGDEGEQYF
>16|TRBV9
CASSVGRAGRIHEQFF
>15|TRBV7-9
CASSLAATHKETQYF
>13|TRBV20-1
CSAVTLAKNIQYF
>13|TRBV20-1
CSARIGDRESDTF
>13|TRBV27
CASSTSRVQPQHF
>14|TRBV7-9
CTSSLETGIETQYF
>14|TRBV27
CASSPRLPNQPQHF
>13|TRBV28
CASRNRDTYGYTF
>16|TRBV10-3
CAISESDATGVVGYTF
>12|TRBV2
CASRQGADEQYF
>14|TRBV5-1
CASSSDEGTSELFF
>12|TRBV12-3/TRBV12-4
CASSSTSVPGFF
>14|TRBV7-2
CASSLAGLYNEQYF